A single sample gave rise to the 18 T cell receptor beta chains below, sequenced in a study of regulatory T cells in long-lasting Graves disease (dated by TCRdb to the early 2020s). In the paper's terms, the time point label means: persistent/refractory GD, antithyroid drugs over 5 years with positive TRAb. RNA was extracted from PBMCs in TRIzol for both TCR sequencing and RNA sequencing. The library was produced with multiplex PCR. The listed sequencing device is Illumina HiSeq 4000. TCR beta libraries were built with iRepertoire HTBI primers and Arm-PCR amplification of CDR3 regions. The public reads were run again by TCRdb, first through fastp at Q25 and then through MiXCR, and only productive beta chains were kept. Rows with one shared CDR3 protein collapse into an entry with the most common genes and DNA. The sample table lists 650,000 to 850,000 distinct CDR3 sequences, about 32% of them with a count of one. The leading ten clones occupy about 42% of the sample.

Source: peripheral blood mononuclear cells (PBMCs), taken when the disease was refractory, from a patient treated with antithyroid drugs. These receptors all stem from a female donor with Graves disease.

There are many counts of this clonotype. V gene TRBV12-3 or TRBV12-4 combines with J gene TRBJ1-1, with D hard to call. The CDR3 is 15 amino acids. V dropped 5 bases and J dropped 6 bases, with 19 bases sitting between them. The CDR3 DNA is TGTGCCAGCAGTCCGTGGACGCCCTTGGTCGCTGAAGCTTTCTTT. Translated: CASSPWTPLVAEAFF.

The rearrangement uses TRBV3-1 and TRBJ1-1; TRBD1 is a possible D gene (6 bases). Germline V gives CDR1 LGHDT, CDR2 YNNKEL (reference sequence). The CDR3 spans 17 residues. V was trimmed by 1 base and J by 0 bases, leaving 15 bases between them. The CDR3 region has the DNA TGTGCCAGCAGCCAAGTTCTGGGACAAGGGCTGAACACTGAAGCTTTCTTT. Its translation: CASSQVLGQGLNTEAFF.

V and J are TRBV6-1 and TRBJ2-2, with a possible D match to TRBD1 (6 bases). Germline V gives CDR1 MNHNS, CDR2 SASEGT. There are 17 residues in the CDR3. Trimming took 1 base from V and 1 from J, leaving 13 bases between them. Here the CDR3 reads CASSEEFSGQNTGELFF. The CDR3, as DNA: TGTGCCAGCAGTGAAGAGTTTTCGGGACAGAACACCGGGGAGCTGTTTTTT.

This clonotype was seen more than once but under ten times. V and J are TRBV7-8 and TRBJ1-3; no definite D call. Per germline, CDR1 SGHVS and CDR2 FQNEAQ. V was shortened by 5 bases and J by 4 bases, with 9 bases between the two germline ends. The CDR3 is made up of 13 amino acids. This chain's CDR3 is CASSRTVGNTIYF. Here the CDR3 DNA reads TGTGCCAGCAGCCGGACGGTAGGAAACACCATATATTTT.

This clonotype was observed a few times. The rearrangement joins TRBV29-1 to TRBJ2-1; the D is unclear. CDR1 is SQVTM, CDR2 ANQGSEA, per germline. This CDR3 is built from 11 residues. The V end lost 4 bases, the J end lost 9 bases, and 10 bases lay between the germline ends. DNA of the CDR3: TGCAGCGTTGGACACGGTCCTGAGCAGTTCTTC. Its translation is CSVGHGPEQFF.

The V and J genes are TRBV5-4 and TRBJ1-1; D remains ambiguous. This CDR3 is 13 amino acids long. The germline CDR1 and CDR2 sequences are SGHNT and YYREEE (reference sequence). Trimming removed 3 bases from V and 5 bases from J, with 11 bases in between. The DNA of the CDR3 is TGTGCCAGCAGCTCGTTAGGGAAGACTGAAGCTTTCTTT. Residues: CASSSLGKTEAFF.

The CDR3 is CASSAGQGFAGYTF. CDR3 DNA: TGTGCCAGCAGTGCGGGACAGGGGTTCGCCGGCTACACCTTC. The gene calls are TRBV12-3 or TRBV12-4 and TRBJ1-2, with 10 bases matching TRBD1. With 5 bases clipped from V and 8 bases from J, the junction kept 8 bases outside the gene matches. The CDR3 has 14 amino acids.

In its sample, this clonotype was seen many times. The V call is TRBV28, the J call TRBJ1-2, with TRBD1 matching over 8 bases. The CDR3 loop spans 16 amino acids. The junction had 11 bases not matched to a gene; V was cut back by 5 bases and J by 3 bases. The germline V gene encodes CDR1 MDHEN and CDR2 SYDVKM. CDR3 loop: CASSGGPGQGHYGYTF. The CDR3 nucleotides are TGTGCCAGCAGTGGAGGCCCTGGACAGGGCCACTATGGCTACACCTTC.

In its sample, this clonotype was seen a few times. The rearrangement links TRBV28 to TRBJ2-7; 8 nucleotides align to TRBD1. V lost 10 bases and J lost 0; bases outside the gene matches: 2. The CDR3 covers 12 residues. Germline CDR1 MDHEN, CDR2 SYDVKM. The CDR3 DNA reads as TGTGCCACGGGACAGGACTCCTACGAGCAGTACTTC. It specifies CATGQDSYEQYF.

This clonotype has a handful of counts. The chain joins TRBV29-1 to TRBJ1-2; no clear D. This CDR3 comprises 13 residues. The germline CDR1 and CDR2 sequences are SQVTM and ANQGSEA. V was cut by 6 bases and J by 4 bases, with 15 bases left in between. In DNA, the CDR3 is TGCAGCGTCCAGACACCGGCGATCTATGGCTACACCTTC. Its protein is CSVQTPAIYGYTF.

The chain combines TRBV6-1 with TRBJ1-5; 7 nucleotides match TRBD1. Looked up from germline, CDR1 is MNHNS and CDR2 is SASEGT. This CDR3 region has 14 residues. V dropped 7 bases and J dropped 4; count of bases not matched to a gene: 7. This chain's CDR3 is CASTDRVGNQPQHF. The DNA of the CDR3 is TGTGCCAGCACTGACAGGGTAGGGAATCAGCCCCAGCATTTT.

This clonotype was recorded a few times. CDR3 coding DNA: TGCGCCAGCAGCTCCTCCGGGACAGGGGTTACTGAAGCTTTCTTT. Protein product: CASSSSGTGVTEAFF. The chain combines TRBV5-1 with TRBJ1-1; 10 positions agree with TRBD1. From germline, CDR1 is SGHRS and CDR2 YFSETQ. Unmatched junction bases numbered 7, after V lost 3 bases and J lost 5 bases. The CDR3 has 15 residues.

The CDR3 here is CSARTPGTGGYEQYF. The DNA of the CDR3 is TGCAGTGCTAGGACTCCCGGGACAGGGGGCTACGAGCAGTACTTC. This sequence joins TRBV20-1 and TRBJ2-7; 11 bases are a match to TRBD1. J was trimmed by 3 bases and V by 3 bases; bases with no gene match: 7. This CDR3 region has 15 residues. The V gene's germline CDR1 is DFQATT and CDR2 SNEGSKA (reference sequence).

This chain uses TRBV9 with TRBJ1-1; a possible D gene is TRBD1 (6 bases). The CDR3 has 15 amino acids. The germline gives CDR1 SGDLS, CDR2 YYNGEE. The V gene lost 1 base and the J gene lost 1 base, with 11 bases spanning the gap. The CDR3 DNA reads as TGTGCCAGCAGCGTACATCCGGGACAGAACACTGAAGCTTTCTTT. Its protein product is CASSVHPGQNTEAFF.

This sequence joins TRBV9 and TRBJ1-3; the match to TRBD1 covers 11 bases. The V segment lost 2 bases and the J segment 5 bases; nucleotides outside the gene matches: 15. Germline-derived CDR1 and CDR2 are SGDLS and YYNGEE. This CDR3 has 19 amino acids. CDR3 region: CASSVSSGTGGRLRNTIYF. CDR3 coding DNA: TGTGCCAGCAGCGTCAGCAGCGGGACAGGGGGACGCCTTAGAAACACCATATATTTT.

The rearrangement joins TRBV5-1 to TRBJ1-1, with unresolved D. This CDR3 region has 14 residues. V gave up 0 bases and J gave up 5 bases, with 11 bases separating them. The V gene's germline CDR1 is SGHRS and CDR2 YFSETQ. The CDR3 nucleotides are TGCGCCAGCAGCTTGGTTCCGGAGAGGACTGAAGCTTTCTTT. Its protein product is CASSLVPERTEAFF.

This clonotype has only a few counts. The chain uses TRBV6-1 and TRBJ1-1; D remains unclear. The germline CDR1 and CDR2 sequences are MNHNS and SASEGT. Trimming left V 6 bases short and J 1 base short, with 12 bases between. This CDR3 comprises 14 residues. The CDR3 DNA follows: TGTGCCAGCAGAAGACTCTTCAGGAACACTGAAGCTTTCTTT. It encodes CASRRLFRNTEAFF.

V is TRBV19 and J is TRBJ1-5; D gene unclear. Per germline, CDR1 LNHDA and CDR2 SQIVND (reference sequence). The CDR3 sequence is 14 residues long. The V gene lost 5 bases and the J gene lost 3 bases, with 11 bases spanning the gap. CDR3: CASSALGFNQPQHF. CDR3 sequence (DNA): TGTGCCAGTAGTGCGCTAGGGTTCAATCAGCCCCAGCATTTT.